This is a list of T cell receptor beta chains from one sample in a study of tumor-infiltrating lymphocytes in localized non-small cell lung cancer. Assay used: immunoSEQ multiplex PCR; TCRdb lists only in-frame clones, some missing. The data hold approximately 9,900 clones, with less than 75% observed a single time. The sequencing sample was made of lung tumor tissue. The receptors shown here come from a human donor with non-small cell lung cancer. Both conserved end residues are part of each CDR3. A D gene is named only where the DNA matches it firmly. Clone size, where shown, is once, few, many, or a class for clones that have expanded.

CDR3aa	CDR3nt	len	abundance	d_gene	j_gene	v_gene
CASSPRGTLYEQYF	TGTGCCAGCAGCCCCAGGGGGACCCTCTACGAGCAGTACTTC	14	-	TRBD1	TRBJ2-7	TRBV7-9
CASSQTRGQDYGYTF	TGTGCCAGCAGCCAAACGAGGGGGCAGGACTATGGCTACACCTTC	15	-	TRBD1	TRBJ1-2	TRBV4-2
CASRRGDTQYF	TGTGCCAGCAGAAGGGGAGATACGCAGTATTTT	11	few	-	TRBJ2-3	TRBV6-5
CASRYAPGQMNTEAFF	TGCGCCAGCAGATATGCCCCGGGACAGATGAACACTGAAGCTTTCTTT	16	few	TRBD1	TRBJ1-1	TRBV5-1
CASSYWGPGELFF	TGTGCCAGCAGTTACTGGGGTCCCGGGGAGCTGTTTTTT	13	few	-	TRBJ2-2	TRBV6-6
CATLLGRGLYNEQFF	TGTGCCACCCTTCTGGGTAGGGGGCTTTACAATGAGCAGTTCTTC	15	-	TRBD1	TRBJ2-1	TRBV2
CASRRQGEAYEQYF	TGTGCCAGCAGACGACAGGGGGAAGCCTACGAGCAGTACTTC	14	few	TRBD1	TRBJ2-7	TRBV2
CASSLGPKKSEQYF	TGTGCCAGCAGCTTGGGTCCGAAGAAGTCGGAGCAGTACTTC	14	-	-	TRBJ2-7	TRBV7-8
CASSLAGQGEHGYTF	TGCGCCAGCAGCTTGGCAGGGCAGGGGGAGCATGGCTACACCTTC	15	-	TRBD1	TRBJ1-2	TRBV5-1
CASSPVRTRGSGNTIYF	TGCGCCAGCAGCCCTGTCCGGACAAGGGGCTCTGGAAACACCATATATTTT	17	-	-	TRBJ1-3	TRBV4-1